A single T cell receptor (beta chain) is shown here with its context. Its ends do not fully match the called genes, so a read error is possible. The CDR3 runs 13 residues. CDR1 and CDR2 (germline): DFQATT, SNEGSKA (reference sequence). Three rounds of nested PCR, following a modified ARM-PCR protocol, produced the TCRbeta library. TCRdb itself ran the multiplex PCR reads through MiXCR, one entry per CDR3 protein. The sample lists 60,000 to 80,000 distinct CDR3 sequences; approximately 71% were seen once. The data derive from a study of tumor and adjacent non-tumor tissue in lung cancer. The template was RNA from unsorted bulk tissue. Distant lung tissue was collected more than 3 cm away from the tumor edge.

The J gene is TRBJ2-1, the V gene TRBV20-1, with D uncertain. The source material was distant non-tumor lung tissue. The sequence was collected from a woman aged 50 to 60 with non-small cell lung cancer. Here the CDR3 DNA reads TGCTGTGCTAGAGATCCCGGTTACAATGAGCAGTTTTTC. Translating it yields CCARDPGYNEQFF.